This T cell receptor (beta chain) stems from a study of control samples from healthy donors and cancer patients. There are 15 residues in the CDR3. V lost 4 bases and J 2 bases, leaving 16 bases between the germline ends. Germline V lookup: CDR1 SGHRS, CDR2 YFSETQ. Only in-frame clones appear in the TCRdb table, and some are missing; sequencing was by immunoSEQ multiplex PCR. The data contain about 410,000 clones, 75% to 95% of them singletons. The source material was PBMCs. This chain links TRBV5-1 with TRBJ2-7, with D hard to call. The clonotype comes from a man in his forties with head and neck cancer. This CDR3 is CASSPRALGTYEQYF. The CDR3 DNA follows: TGCGCCAGCAGCCCCCGGGCCCTGGGTACCTACGAGCAGTACTTC. Complete variable domain (other parts from reference TRBV5-1 and TRBJ2-7): KAGVTQTPRYLIKTRGQQVTLSCSPISGHRSVSWYQQTPGQGLQFLFEYFSETQRNKGNFPGRFSGRQFSNSRSEMNVSTLELGDSALYLCASSPRALGTYEQYFGPGTRLTVT.